One sample yielded the 32 T cell receptor beta chains listed below, sequenced in a study of cytomegalovirus exposure and HLA in healthy donors. The PCR was carried out with 60 Vbeta primers and 13 Jbeta primers. TCRdb's table, derived via immunoSEQ multiplex PCR, lists solely in-frame clones and lacks some. The table shows about 160,000 clones, with 80% to 85% occurring only once. Sequenced input: PBMCs. The receptors shown here come from a boy aged 2 to 10 in good health and CMV-seronegative.

The chain joins TRBV27 to TRBJ2-2, with D tentatively TRBD2 (6 bases). Germline assignment: CDR1 MNHEY and CDR2 SMNVEV (reference sequence). CDR3 length: 16 amino acids. The germline V and J ends were trimmed by 5 bases and 3 bases, with 16 bases remaining between them. CDR3 sequence (DNA): TGTGCCAGCAGTCCTACACTAGGCGGGGACACCGGGGAGCTGTTTTTT. Translating it yields CASSPTLGGDTGELFF.

This clone was observed a single time. This chain uses TRBV7-9 with TRBJ1-1; D is unclear. Germline CDR1 reads SEHNR; CDR2 reads FQNEAQ (reference sequence). The CDR3 sequence is 12 residues long. The V end lost 5 bases, the J end lost 6 bases, and 10 bases lay between the germline ends. Written as DNA, the CDR3 is TGTGCCAGCAGCCCCCAGGCAGCTGAAGCTTTCTTT. It codes for CASSPQAAEAFF.

The chain employs TRBV11-2 and TRBJ2-1, with 7 positions matching TRBD2. This CDR3 has 16 residues. Germline CDR1 reads SGHAT; CDR2 reads FQNNGV. The J segment lost 6 bases and the V segment lost 5 bases, leaving 13 bases of the junction unmatched. CDR3 residues: CASSPRLMSGVNEQFF. As DNA, the CDR3 is TGTGCCAGCAGCCCCCGACTTATGAGCGGGGTCAATGAGCAGTTCTTC. The complete variable domain, with remaining parts taken from reference TRBV11-2 and TRBJ2-1, reads EAGVAQSPRYKIIEKRQSVAFWCNPISGHATLYWYQQILGQGPKLLIQFQNNGVVDDSQLPKDRFSAERLKGVDSTLKIQPAKLEDSAVYLCASSPRLMSGVNEQFFGPGTRLTVL.

The V and J genes are TRBV19 and TRBJ1-2; D might be TRBD1 (6 bases). The germline V gene has CDR1 LNHDA and CDR2 SQIVND (reference sequence). CDR3 length: 14 residues. V dropped 9 bases and J dropped 4 bases, with 18 bases sitting between them. The CDR3 DNA is TGTGCCAGAACAGAACAGGGCCGGGCCTATGGCTACACCTTC. It yields the protein CARTEQGRAYGYTF.

The V call is TRBV6-6, the J call TRBJ2-7; a possible D gene is TRBD2 (6 bases). The CDR3 is 15 amino acids. Germline V CDR1 and CDR2: MNHNY, SVGAGI (reference sequence). This chain's CDR3 is CASSDSPGLPYEQYV. Here the CDR3 DNA reads TGTGCCAGCAGTGACTCTCCGGGACTTCCCTACGAGCAGTACGTC.

This clone was detected only once. CDR3 DNA: TGTGCCAGCAGCTTAGGACAGGGGGCGAACACTGAAGCTTTCTTT. This encodes CASSLGQGANTEAFF. The rearrangement links TRBV11-3 to TRBJ1-1; 10 bases agree with TRBD1. Germline V lookup: CDR1 SGHNT, CDR2 YENEEA. This CDR3 has 15 residues. The V and J ends lost 1 base and 1 base, in that order; junction bases with no gene match: 0.

The chain has TRBV14 and TRBJ1-1; no clear D gene. Germline V CDR1 and CDR2: SGHDN, FVKESK. The ends were cut back, 4 bases at V and 1 base at J, with 7 bases in the middle. The CDR3 length is 13 residues. DNA for the CDR3: TGTGCCAGCAGCCCCACACCGAACACTGAAGCTTTCTTT. Translated, it gives CASSPTPNTEAFF.

The chain couples TRBV7-3 to TRBJ2-1, with a weak D call TRBD2 (6 bases). The CDR3 is 17 residues long. The germline V gene encodes CDR1 SGHTA and CDR2 FQGTGA. V shed 4 bases and J shed 8 bases, with 24 bases lying between them. For the CDR3, the DNA is TGTGCCAGCAGCTCCTCGCTAGCGAGGAGTAGTAGCGATGAGCAGTTCTTC. Translating it yields CASSSSLARSSSDEQFF.

The chain is built from TRBV19 and TRBJ2-7; D call uncertain. Germline assignment: CDR1 LNHDA and CDR2 SQIVND (reference sequence). The CDR3 has 13 residues. V lost 3 bases to trimming and J lost 3 bases, with 9 bases between them. The CDR3 DNA reads as TGTGCCAGTAGTATTAAGGCAGGCTACGAGCAGTACGTC. Encoded protein: CASSIKAGYEQYV.

The chain couples TRBV4-3 to TRBJ1-4; 7 nucleotides line up with TRBD1. The junction had 6 bases not matched to a gene; V was cut back by 4 bases and J by 4 bases. Germline V gene sequence: CDR1 LGHNA, CDR2 YSLEER. This CDR3 contains 15 residues. The CDR3 is CASSPRDSYNEKLFF. In DNA, the CDR3 is TGCGCCAGCAGCCCGAGGGACAGCTATAATGAAAAACTGTTTTTT.

The rearrangement joins TRBV19 to TRBJ2-2, with D maybe TRBD1 (5 bases). Germline CDR1 and CDR2: LNHDA and SQIVND (reference sequence). The length of the CDR3 is 16 residues. Trimming shortened V by 3 bases and J by 6 bases, and 17 bases separated the two germline ends. The CDR3 DNA sequence: TGTGCCAGTAGTATGGGTAGGGGTTGGGTCGCCGGGGAGCTGTTTTTT. Residues: CASSMGRGWVAGELFF.

This clone showed up just once. V gene TRBV19 combines with J gene TRBJ2-3; D is possibly TRBD2 (6 bases). CDR1 LNHDA and CDR2 SQIVND come from the germline V gene (reference sequence). There are 12 residues in the CDR3. Trimming removed 6 bases from V and 5 bases from J, with 9 bases in between. The CDR3 DNA reads TGTGCCAGTAGCTTTAGCGGAGATACGCAGTATTTT. Protein: CASSFSGDTQYF.

The chain links TRBV6-5 to TRBJ2-3, with a possible D match to TRBD1 (7 bases). Trimming stripped 2 bases from V and 7 bases from J, with 13 bases between. CDR3 length: 14 amino acids. CDR1 and CDR2 (germline): MNHEY, SVGAGI. The CDR3 DNA is TGTGCCAGCAGTTACGGGCAGGGGGGAAATACGCAGTATTTT. It translates to CASSYGQGGNTQYF.

Only a few counts were recorded for this clone. The V gene is TRBV19, the J gene TRBJ2-7; no firm D call. V lost 8 bases and J 1 base, leaving 18 bases between the germline ends. Germline CDR1 reads LNHDA; CDR2 reads SQIVND (reference sequence). This CDR3 region has 15 residues. CDR3 region: CASPSESEPSYEQYF. DNA for the CDR3: TGTGCCAGTCCTTCCGAGAGCGAGCCTTCCTACGAGCAGTACTTC.

The chain employs TRBV18 and TRBJ1-5, with a weak D call TRBD1 (6 bases). CDR1 and CDR2 (germline): KGHSH, LQKENI. Between the trimmed V and J ends, which lost 5 bases and 7 bases, there was a span of 15 bases. This CDR3 spans 14 amino acids. The CDR3 protein is CASSATGLGQPQHF. The CDR3 nucleotides are TGTGCCAGCTCAGCAACAGGGCTTGGACAGCCCCAGCATTTT.

V usage is TRBV29-1 and J usage is TRBJ2-5; no firm D call. The V end lost 2 bases, the J end lost 0 bases, and 10 bases lay between the germline ends. CDR3 length: 14 amino acids. Looked up from germline, CDR1 is SQVTM and CDR2 is ANQGSEA. CDR3 sequence: CSVESLRYQETQYF. DNA of the CDR3: TGCAGCGTTGAATCACTCAGGTACCAAGAGACCCAGTACTTC.

The rearrangement joins TRBV6-6 to TRBJ1-5, with 8 bases that match TRBD1. Germline CDR1 MNHNY, CDR2 SVGAGI (reference sequence). The ends lost 2 bases at V and 3 bases at J; junction bases unmatched: 6. The length of the CDR3 is 16 residues. CDR3 sequence: CASSYKAGQVNQPQHF. The CDR3 region has the DNA TGTGCCAGCAGTTACAAAGCGGGACAGGTCAATCAGCCCCAGCATTTT.

The chain joins TRBV27 to TRBJ2-4, with a possible D match to TRBD1 (5 bases). V was pared by 3 bases and J by 8 bases, with 17 bases between. The CDR3 loop spans 15 amino acids. Germline values: CDR1 MNHEY, CDR2 SMNVEV (reference sequence). This CDR3 is CASSFRATEEYIQYF. In DNA, the CDR3 is TGTGCCAGCAGTTTCAGGGCGACCGAGGAATACATTCAGTACTTC.

This chain uses TRBV6-1 with TRBJ1-5; 7 bases are a match to TRBD1. The CDR3 totals 13 residues. The junction had 4 bases not matched to a gene; V was cut back by 4 bases and J by 7 bases. CDR1 MNHNS and CDR2 SASEGT come from the germline V gene. The CDR3 loop is CASSGQGDQPQHF. As DNA, the CDR3 is TGTGCCAGCAGTGGTCAGGGGGACCAGCCCCAGCATTTT.

This chain uses TRBV7-2 with TRBJ1-1; D may be TRBD1 (6 bases). The CDR3 has 17 residues. In germline, CDR1 is SGHTA, CDR2 FQGNSA. V was trimmed by 5 bases and J by 0 bases, leaving 19 bases between them. The CDR3 coding sequence is TGTGCCAGCAGCCTGACTTCGCCGGGACACATGAACACTGAAGCTTTCTTT. It is translated as CASSLTSPGHMNTEAFF.

The chain couples TRBV2 to TRBJ2-1; D uncertain. From germline, CDR1 is SNHLY and CDR2 FYNNEI. The CDR3 contains 12 residues. V was clipped by 4 bases and J by 7 bases, with 8 bases between them. The CDR3 nucleotides read TGTGCCAGCAGTGGCTTTGAGAATGAGCAGTTCTTC. It translates to CASSGFENEQFF. Using reference TRBV2 and TRBJ2-1 for the parts outside the CDR3, the full variable domain is EPEVTQTPSHQVTQMGQEVILRCVPISNHLYFYWYRQILGQKVEFLVSFYNNEISEKSEIFDDQFSVERPDGSNFTLKIRSTKLEDSAMYFCASSGFENEQFFGPGTRLTVL.

The chain uses TRBV6-1 and TRBJ2-5, with 11 bases lining up with TRBD2. The CDR3 spans 15 residues. V trimming: 2 bases; J trimming: 3 bases; junction bases outside the gene matches: 2. Germline CDR1 MNHNS, CDR2 SASEGT. The chain's CDR3 is CASSETLAGEETQYF. DNA of the CDR3: TGTGCCAGCAGTGAAACACTAGCGGGAGAAGAGACCCAGTACTTC.

This sequence joins TRBV5-8 and TRBJ1-5, with D possibly being TRBD1 (6 bases). Germline V gene lookup returns CDR1 SGHTS and CDR2 YDEGEE. This CDR3 region has 14 residues. Between the trimmed V and J ends, which lost 3 bases and 1 base, there was a span of 8 bases. CDR3 residues: CASSYDRSNQPQHF. CDR3 nucleotide sequence: TGTGCCAGCAGCTATGACAGGAGCAATCAGCCCCAGCATTTT.

The chain joins TRBV6-1 to TRBJ1-5; tentative D call: TRBD1 (5 bases). The CDR3 extends over 18 amino acids. V was clipped by 3 bases and J by 5 bases, with 23 bases between them. Germline CDR1 is MNHNS and CDR2 is SASEGT. The CDR3 nucleotides are TGTGCCAGCAGTGAGGTCACTTCCGCGATGGCCAGGGATCAGCCCCAGCATTTT. Protein sequence: CASSEVTSAMARDQPQHF.

This chain joins TRBV20-1 and TRBJ2-7, with D unclear. This CDR3 is built from 11 residues. Germline lookup yields CDR1 DFQATT and CDR2 SNEGSKA (reference sequence). V was trimmed by 0 bases and J by 7 bases, leaving 7 bases between them. CDR3 nucleotides: TGCAGTGCTAGAGATCAACTAGAGCAGTACTTC. Protein: CSARDQLEQYF.

This rearrangement joins TRBV19 to TRBJ1-1; D ambiguous. Germline CDR1 and CDR2: LNHDA and SQIVND (reference sequence). Trimming cost V 6 bases and J 1 base, with 9 bases left between them. This CDR3 has 13 residues. The CDR3 region has the DNA TGTGCCAGTAGAACCCCCGGGAACACTGAAGCTTTCTTT. Its protein is CASRTPGNTEAFF.

As for this clone: The same CDR3 is also encoded by other DNA sequences in this sample. The chain has TRBV5-1 and TRBJ1-4, with D maybe TRBD1 (5 bases). Trimming removed 0 bases from V and 7 bases from J, with 10 bases in between. The CDR3 runs 14 residues. Germline lookup yields CDR1 SGHRS and CDR2 YFSETQ. In DNA, the CDR3 is TGCGCCAGCAGCTTGGGGCAGGGAGGTGAAAAACTGTTTTTT. It encodes CASSLGQGGEKLFF.

This clone was counted a few times. This rearrangement joins TRBV4-2 to TRBJ2-2, with 9 bases that match TRBD1. CDR3 length equals 17 residues. Per the germline V gene, CDR1 is LGHNA and CDR2 is YNFKEQ. Trimming at V came to 1 base and at J to 4 bases, leaving 7 bases not matched to a gene. Here the CDR3 reads CASSQVTGGTVTGELFF. CDR3 DNA: TGTGCCAGCAGCCAAGTAACAGGGGGCACCGTCACCGGGGAGCTGTTTTTT.

V gene TRBV5-5 combines with J gene TRBJ2-1; TRBD1 matches at 9 bases. With V trimmed by 4 bases and J by 1 base, 0 bases remained unmatched. The CDR3 sequence is 14 residues long. CDR1 is SGHKS and CDR2 is YYEKEE in the germline V gene (reference sequence). The CDR3: CASSGTGSYNEQFF. CDR3 coding DNA: TGTGCCAGCAGCGGGACAGGGTCCTACAATGAGCAGTTCTTC. The full variable domain, with the rest looked up from reference TRBV5-5 and TRBJ2-1, is DAGVTQSPTHLIKTRGQQVTLRCSPISGHKSVSWYQQVLGQGPQFIFQYYEKEERGRGNFPDRFSARQFPNYSSELNVNALLLGDSALYLCASSGTGSYNEQFFGPGTRLTVL.

The chain joins TRBV25-1 to TRBJ1-1; 10 nucleotides line up with TRBD1. This CDR3 is built from 16 residues. Germline lookup yields CDR1 MGHDK and CDR2 SYGVNS. With 2 bases clipped from V and 6 bases from J, the junction kept 9 bases outside the gene matches. The CDR3 here is CASSEGLGQGKSEAFF. The DNA for the CDR3 is TGTGCCAGCAGTGAAGGTTTGGGACAGGGGAAGTCTGAAGCTTTCTTT.

The CDR3 loop is CASSHENSWEGPPSYNEQFF. The CDR3 region has the DNA TGCGCCAGCAGCCATGAAAATTCATGGGAGGGCCCTCCCTCCTACAATGAGCAGTTCTTC. This chain links TRBV4-1 with TRBJ2-1; 7 bases map to TRBD2. The CDR3 length is 20 residues. The ends lost 3 bases at V and 0 bases at J; junction bases unmatched: 17. The germline gives CDR1 MGHRA, CDR2 YSYEKL.

Written as DNA, the CDR3 is TGTGCCAGCAGCCTCAGACAGGACAAAAATGTTGAAGCTTTCTTT. Its translation: CASSLRQDKNVEAFF. The chain joins TRBV7-2 to TRBJ1-1; D may be TRBD1 (6 bases). V dropped 5 bases and J dropped 7 bases, with 20 bases sitting between them. CDR1 SGHTA and CDR2 FQGNSA come from the germline V gene. The CDR3 consists of 15 residues.